One sample yielded the 26 T cell receptor beta chains listed below, sequenced in a study of blood T cell repertoires in COVID-19. Sequencing was performed with immunoSEQ multiplex PCR; in TCRdb, only in-frame clones are kept and a portion is missing. The sample holds approximately 25,000 clones, about 91% seen once. The sample consisted of peripheral blood. These receptors were taken from a man in his 70s with active COVID-19.

This rearrangement joins TRBV19 to TRBJ1-1; D is ambiguous. Germline assignment: CDR1 LNHDA and CDR2 SQIVND (reference sequence). V lost 4 bases and J 1 base, leaving 7 bases between the germline ends. CDR3 size: 13 residues. CDR3 in amino acids: CASSRVRNTEAFF. The CDR3 DNA follows: TGTGCCAGTAGTAGAGTAAGGAACACTGAAGCTTTCTTT.

This clone was seen just once. The gene calls are TRBV27 and TRBJ2-3; 7 bases agree with TRBD1. V dropped 6 bases and J dropped 4; count of bases not matched to a gene: 10. CDR3 size: 15 residues. The germline V gene encodes CDR1 MNHEY and CDR2 SMNVEV (reference sequence). The CDR3 spells CASSPRQGTADTQYF. The CDR3 DNA reads as TGTGCCAGCAGCCCTAGACAGGGCACCGCAGATACGCAGTATTTT.

Points on this clone: No DNA is shown, since the ends of the CDR3 on it are uncertain; the CDR3 is the one TCRdb lists. The chain combines TRBV5-4 with TRBJ2-2; whether TRBD2, the table's D call, matches the DNA was not checked. Germline V lookup: CDR1 SGHNT, CDR2 YYREEE (reference sequence). Both ends counted, the CDR3 spans 18 residues. This CDR3 reads CASSSGGGRGRRAGELFF.

The CDR3 reads CASSPRERVVGNEQFF. CDR3 nucleotides: TGCGCCAGCAGCCCCAGAGAGCGGGTAGTAGGGAATGAGCAGTTCTTC. J is TRBJ2-1 and V is TRBV4-1, with D perhaps TRBD2 (6 bases). Trimming shortened V by 4 bases and J by 7 bases, and 20 bases separated the two germline ends. Germline CDR1 reads MGHRA; CDR2 reads YSYEKL. The CDR3 has 16 amino acids.

The chain links TRBV24-1 to TRBJ2-1; perhaps TRBD2 as D (5 bases). V lost 5 bases to trimming and J lost 5 bases, with 9 bases between them. The CDR3 has 13 amino acids. CDR1 and CDR2 from the germline V gene are KGHDR and SFDVKD. The CDR3 DNA sequence: TGTGCCACCAGTGGGACGGGGAACAATGAGCAGTTCTTC. Protein sequence: CATSGTGNNEQFF.

The V gene is TRBV6-5, the J gene TRBJ1-5; D possibly corresponds to TRBD1 (6 bases). Germline CDR1 is MNHEY and CDR2 is SVGAGI. This CDR3 region has 14 residues. V was pared by 6 bases and J by 0 bases, with 9 bases between. CDR3 nucleotides: TGTGCCAGCAGGACAGGTTCTAGCAATCAGCCCCAGCATTTT. This translates into CASRTGSSNQPQHF.

The CDR3 loop is CASRGQLYGYTF. The CDR3 DNA is TGTGCCAGCAGGGGACAGCTCTATGGCTACACCTTC. This chain connects TRBV28 to TRBJ1-2; 7 bases match TRBD1. V shed 6 bases and J 4 bases; nucleotides not matched to a gene: 2. CDR1 is MDHEN, CDR2 SYDVKM, per germline. CDR3 size: 12 residues.

V gene TRBV11-3 combines with J gene TRBJ2-5; a weak D match, TRBD1 (6 bases). The CDR3 is 17 amino acids. Between the trimmed V and J ends, which lost 1 base and 4 bases, there was a span of 19 bases. Germline CDR1 reads SGHNT; CDR2 reads YENEEA. The CDR3 here is CASSLGSWGRGGETQYF. The CDR3, as DNA: TGTGCCAGCAGCTTAGGGTCTTGGGGGCGTGGAGGAGAGACCCAGTACTTC.

Details on this clone: Other DNA sequences within the sample encode an identical CDR3. The chain joins TRBV28 to TRBJ2-5; 7 nucleotides line up with TRBD1. CDR3 length equals 13 residues. The germline V gene has CDR1 MDHEN and CDR2 SYDVKM. V lost 6 bases and J lost 4; bases outside the gene matches: 5. Written as DNA, the CDR3 is TGTGCCAGCAGGGGGACAGAGCGAGAGACCCAGTACTTC. Amino acid sequence: CASRGTERETQYF.

The chain carries TRBV10-3 and TRBJ1-4, with a tentative D call TRBD1 (5 bases). Germline V CDR1 and CDR2: ENHRY, SYGVKD. The CDR3 contains 14 residues. V lost 0 bases and J lost 7, with 9 bases in between. CDR3 sequence reads: CAISESGGTEKLFF. CDR3 in DNA: TGTGCCATCAGTGAGTCTGGGGGGACTGAAAAACTGTTTTTT.

The genes are TRBV2 and TRBJ2-3; 8 positions match TRBD2. The CDR3 length is 16 residues. Germline V gene data show CDR1 as SNHLY and CDR2 as FYNNEI. V shed 8 bases and J 0 bases; nucleotides not matched to a gene: 10. DNA for the CDR3: TGTGCCAGCGGTCGGGGGGGACCCCAGAGCACAGATACGCAGTATTTT. Translated: CASGRGGPQSTDTQYF.

The V and J genes are TRBV2 and TRBJ2-1; the D is unclear. CDR3 length: 14 residues. Trimming took 2 bases from V and 3 from J, leaving 8 bases between them. Per the germline V gene, CDR1 is SNHLY and CDR2 is FYNNEI. Here the CDR3 reads CASSESWSYNEQFF. The CDR3 DNA sequence: TGTGCCAGCAGTGAATCCTGGAGCTACAATGAGCAGTTCTTC.

The chain employs TRBV5-5 and TRBJ2-7; perhaps TRBD1 as D (6 bases). The CDR3 length is 15 residues. Trimming pared 2 bases from V and 7 bases from J, leaving 19 bases between. Germline loops: CDR1 SGHKS, CDR2 YYEKEE (reference sequence). As DNA, the CDR3 is TGTGCCAGCAGCTTAGTTGGGGGCAGAATGGTTGAGCAGTACTTC. This codes for CASSLVGGRMVEQYF.

The CDR3 sequence: CASSIDLSVVYGGDTQYF. As DNA, the CDR3 is TGTGCCAGTAGTATAGATTTGAGTGTCGTCTACGGTGGAGATACGCAGTATTTT. This chain joins TRBV19 and TRBJ2-3, with no clear D. Germline loops: CDR1 LNHDA, CDR2 SQIVND (reference sequence). The CDR3 contains 18 residues. The V end lost 0 bases, the J end lost 5 bases, and 21 bases lay between the germline ends.

This chain joins TRBV18 and TRBJ1-5; 8 nucleotides agree with TRBD1. This CDR3 contains 15 residues. CDR1 is KGHSH, CDR2 LQKENI, per germline. V was pared by 5 bases and J by 3 bases, with 6 bases of the junction left unmatched. CDR3 region: CASSSTGVVNQPQHF. CDR3 coding DNA: TGTGCCAGCTCATCGACAGGGGTGGTCAATCAGCCCCAGCATTTT.

The CDR3 region is CAWRWPSGSFTGELFF. The CDR3 nucleotides are TGTGCCTGGAGGTGGCCTAGCGGGAGTTTCACCGGGGAGCTGTTTTTT. The chain carries TRBV30 and TRBJ2-2; 10 bases fit TRBD2. The junction had 8 bases not matched to a gene; V was cut back by 3 bases and J by 4 bases. In germline, CDR1 is GTSNPN, CDR2 SVGIG (reference sequence). The length of the CDR3 is 16 residues.

V gene TRBV5-1 combines with J gene TRBJ2-3; 7 bases map to TRBD1. This CDR3 has 16 amino acids. Germline assignment: CDR1 SGHRS and CDR2 YFSETQ. With V trimmed by 3 bases and J by 0 bases, 7 bases remained unmatched. CDR3 bases: TGCGCCAGCAGCTCCAGAGGGGGCATGAGCACAGATACGCAGTATTTT. The encoded protein is CASSSRGGMSTDTQYF.

The V and J genes are TRBV7-2 and TRBJ1-2, with unresolved D. The CDR3 extends over 16 amino acids. The ends were cut back, 4 bases at V and 1 base at J, with 16 bases in the middle. The germline V gene encodes CDR1 SGHTA and CDR2 FQGNSA. The CDR3 sequence is CASSSQALPFNYGYTF. CDR3 coding DNA: TGTGCCAGCAGCTCGCAGGCGCTCCCGTTTAACTATGGCTACACCTTC.

This chain uses TRBV7-3 with TRBJ2-1; 8 bases line up with TRBD2. The CDR3 is 15 amino acids. CDR1 is SGHTA, CDR2 FQGTGA, per germline. V lost 1 base and J lost 4; bases outside the gene matches: 3. This chain's CDR3 is CASSLNGGAYNEQFF. The CDR3 DNA reads TGTGCCAGCAGCTTAAACGGGGGGGCTTACAATGAGCAGTTCTTC.

The CDR3 nucleotides are TGTGCCTGGACCCCCGCCTGGGGACTCTCATCCTACGAGCAGTACTTC. Translating it yields CAWTPAWGLSSYEQYF. V usage is TRBV30 and J usage is TRBJ2-7; a weak D match, TRBD2 (6 bases). Germline values: CDR1 GTSNPN, CDR2 SVGIG (reference sequence). This CDR3 spans 16 amino acids. V was trimmed by 4 bases and J by 1 base, leaving 20 bases between them.

The CDR3 loop is CASSHTDTQYF. Written as DNA, the CDR3 is TGCGCCAGCAGCCACACAGATACGCAGTATTTT. The rearrangement joins TRBV10-1 to TRBJ2-3; D is ambiguous. Germline lookup yields CDR1 WNHNN and CDR2 SYGVQD (reference sequence). V was trimmed by 6 bases and J by 2 bases, leaving 3 bases between them. This CDR3 contains 11 residues.

The chain employs TRBV9 and TRBJ2-5, with 10 bases matching TRBD2. CDR1 is SGDLS, CDR2 YYNGEE, per germline. CDR3 length equals 17 residues. V trimming: 0 bases; J trimming: 4 bases; junction bases outside the gene matches: 9. DNA for the CDR3: TGTGCCAGCAGCGTAGAGGTACTAGCGGGGATTGGAGAGACCCAGTACTTC. Protein product: CASSVEVLAGIGETQYF.

The CDR3 loop reads CASSTTGHLWETQYF. The CDR3 DNA follows: TGTGCCAGCAGCACAACCGGACATTTATGGGAGACCCAGTACTTC. The rearrangement joins TRBV7-8 to TRBJ2-5; tentative D call: TRBD1 (5 bases). This CDR3 has 15 amino acids. Germline CDR1 SGHVS, CDR2 FQNEAQ. V lost 5 bases, J lost 5 bases, and 18 bases lay in between.

This chain joins TRBV12-3 or TRBV12-4 and TRBJ1-2; 7 bases map to TRBD1. The V gene end was trimmed by 7 bases and the J gene end by 2 bases; junction bases not matched to a gene: 4. The length of the CDR3 is 13 residues. The CDR3 protein is CASTLGQNYGYTF. In DNA, the CDR3 is TGTGCCAGCACCCTGGGACAGAACTATGGCTACACCTTC.

The V gene is TRBV3-1 (or the pseudogene TRBV3-2), the J gene TRBJ2-7; TRBD1 aligns across 8 bases. V lost 5 bases and J lost 3; bases outside the gene matches: 12. This CDR3 is built from 16 residues. The germline V gene has CDR1 LGHDT and CDR2 YNNKEL (reference sequence). For the CDR3, the DNA is TGTGCCAGCAGCTCAACAGGACAGGGAAGGGTCTACGAGCAGTACTTC. It translates to CASSSTGQGRVYEQYF.

The chain is built from TRBV9 and TRBJ2-2, with 11 bases aligning to TRBD2. This CDR3 has 16 amino acids. Germline V gene data show CDR1 as SGDLS and CDR2 as YYNGEE. After removal of 3 bases from V and 2 bases from J, the junction contained 3 bases not matched to a gene. As DNA, the CDR3 is TGTGCCAGCAGCGGGGGGACTAGCGGAAACACCGGGGAGCTGTTTTTT. Translating it yields CASSGGTSGNTGELFF.